This TCR beta chain comes out of a study of T cell repertoires in cytomegalovirus infection. Looking at the study overall: An indication of both CMV infection and matching HLA type came from public TCR beta signatures.

TCRdb used MiXCR to reprocess the reads, holding one entry per CDR3 protein. Counted here are around 740,000 distinct CDR3 sequences, 35% to 45% occurring once; the ten biggest clones make up roughly 2.8%. Germline V gives CDR1 SGHAT, CDR2 FQNNGV. Trimming left V 4 bases short and J 6 bases short, with 15 bases between. The CDR3 has 14 residues. This TCR came from a human donor in good health (CMV status not recorded). Some clones in this sample may be carry-over from other donors' samples. The specimen was PBMCs. This chain uses TRBV11-2 with TRBJ1-2; possibly TRBD1 for D (5 bases). The CDR3: CASSSTGTQDGYTF. The CDR3 DNA sequence: TGTGCCAGCAGCTCTACCGGGACCCAGGATGGCTACACCTTC.